This TCR beta chain comes out of a study of T cell responses to AZD1222 COVID-19 vaccine. This clone is judged medium-sized. The assay was immunoSEQ multiplex PCR, and TCRdb's table has in-frame clones only and misses some. Of roughly 120,000 clones listed, 86% are singletons. J gave up 6 bases and V 7 bases, and 7 bases lay outside the gene matches. The CDR3 length is 12 residues. Germline assignment: CDR1 SQVTM and CDR2 ANQGSEA. This receptor was taken from an adult who received the AZD1222 COVID-19 vaccine. This chain joins TRBV29-1 and TRBJ2-3; 7 bases are shared with TRBD1. Sequences were derived from peripheral blood, sampled 28 days after the second AZD1222 dose. Written as DNA, the CDR3 is TGCAGCGGCGGACAGGAGTTTGATACGCAGTATTTT. Amino acid sequence: CSGGQEFDTQYF.